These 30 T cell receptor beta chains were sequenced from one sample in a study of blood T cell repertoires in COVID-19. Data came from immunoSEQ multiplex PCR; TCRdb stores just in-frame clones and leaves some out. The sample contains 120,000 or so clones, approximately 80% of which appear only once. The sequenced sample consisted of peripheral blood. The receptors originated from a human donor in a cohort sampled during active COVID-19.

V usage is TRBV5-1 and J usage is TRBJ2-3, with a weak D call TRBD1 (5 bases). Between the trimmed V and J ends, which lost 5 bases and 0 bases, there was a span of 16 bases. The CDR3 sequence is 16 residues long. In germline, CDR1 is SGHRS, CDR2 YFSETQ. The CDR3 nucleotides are TGCGCCAGCAGGCAGGGCAGAACTTCTAGCACAGATACGCAGTATTTT. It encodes CASRQGRTSSTDTQYF.

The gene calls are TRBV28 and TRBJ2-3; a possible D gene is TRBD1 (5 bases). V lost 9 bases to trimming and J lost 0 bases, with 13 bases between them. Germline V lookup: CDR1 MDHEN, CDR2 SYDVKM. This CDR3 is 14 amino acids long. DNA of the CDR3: TGTGCCAGTAGGGCAGGGCCTAGCACAGATACGCAGTATTTT. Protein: CASRAGPSTDTQYF.

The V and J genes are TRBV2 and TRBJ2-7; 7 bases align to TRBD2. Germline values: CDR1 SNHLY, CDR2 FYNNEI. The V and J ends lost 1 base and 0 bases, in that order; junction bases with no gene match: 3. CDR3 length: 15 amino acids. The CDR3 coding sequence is TGTGCCAGCAGTGAAGTGGGGGGGAGCTCCTACGAGCAGTACTTC. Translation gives CASSEVGGSSYEQYF. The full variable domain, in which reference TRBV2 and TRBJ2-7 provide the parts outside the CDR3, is EPEVTQTPSHQVTQMGQEVILRCVPISNHLYFYWYRQILGQKVEFLVSFYNNEISEKSEIFDDQFSVERPDGSNFTLKIRSTKLEDSAMYFCASSEVGGSSYEQYFGPGTRLTVT.

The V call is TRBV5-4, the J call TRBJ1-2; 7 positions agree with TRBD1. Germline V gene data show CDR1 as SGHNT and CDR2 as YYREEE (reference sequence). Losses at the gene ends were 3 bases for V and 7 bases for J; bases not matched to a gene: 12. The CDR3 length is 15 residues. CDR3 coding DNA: TGTGCCAGCAGCTACACCATACAGGGGAGCTTTGGCTACACCTTC. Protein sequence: CASSYTIQGSFGYTF.

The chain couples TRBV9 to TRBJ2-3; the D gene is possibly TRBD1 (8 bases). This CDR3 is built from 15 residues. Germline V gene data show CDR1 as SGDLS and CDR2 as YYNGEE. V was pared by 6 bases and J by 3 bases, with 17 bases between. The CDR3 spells CASNAHRGGTDTQYF. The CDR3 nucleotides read TGTGCCAGCAATGCCCACAGGGGGGGTACAGATACGCAGTATTTT. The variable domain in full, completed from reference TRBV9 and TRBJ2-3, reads DSGVTQTPKHLITATGQRVTLRCSPRSGDLSVYWYQQSLDQGLQFLIQYYNGEERAKGNILERFSAQQFPDLHSELNLSSLELGDSALYFCASNAHRGGTDTQYFGPGTRLTVL.

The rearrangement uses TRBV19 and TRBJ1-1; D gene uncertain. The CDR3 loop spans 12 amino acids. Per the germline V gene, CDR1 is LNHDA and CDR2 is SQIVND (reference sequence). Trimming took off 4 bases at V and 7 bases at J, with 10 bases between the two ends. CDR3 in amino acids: CASSTREGEAFF. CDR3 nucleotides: TGTGCCAGTAGTACCCGGGAGGGTGAAGCTTTCTTT. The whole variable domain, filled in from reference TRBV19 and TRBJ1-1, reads DGGITQSPKYLFRKEGQNVTLSCEQNLNHDAMYWYRQDPGQGLRLIYYSQIVNDFQKGDIAEGYSVSREKKESFPLTVTSAQKNPTAFYLCASSTREGEAFFGQGTRLTVV.

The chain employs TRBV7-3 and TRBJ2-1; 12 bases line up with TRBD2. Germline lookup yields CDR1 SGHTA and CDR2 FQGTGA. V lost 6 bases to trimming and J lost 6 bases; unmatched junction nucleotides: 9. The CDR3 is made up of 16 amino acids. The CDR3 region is CASRGLAGSTGNEQFF. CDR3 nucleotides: TGTGCCAGCAGGGGACTAGCGGGCTCGACGGGCAATGAGCAGTTCTTC.

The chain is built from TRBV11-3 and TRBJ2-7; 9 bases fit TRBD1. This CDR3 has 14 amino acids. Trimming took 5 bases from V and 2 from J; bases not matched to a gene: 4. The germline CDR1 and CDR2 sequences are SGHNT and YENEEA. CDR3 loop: CASSDRQGAYEQYF. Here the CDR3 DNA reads TGTGCCAGCAGCGACAGACAGGGGGCCTACGAGCAGTACTTC. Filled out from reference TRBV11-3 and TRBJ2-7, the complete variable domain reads EAGVVQSPRYKIIEKKQPVAFWCNPISGHNTLYWYLQNLGQGPELLIRYENEEAVDDSQLPKDRFSAERLKGVDSTLKIQPAELGDSAVYLCASSDRQGAYEQYFGPGTRLTVT.

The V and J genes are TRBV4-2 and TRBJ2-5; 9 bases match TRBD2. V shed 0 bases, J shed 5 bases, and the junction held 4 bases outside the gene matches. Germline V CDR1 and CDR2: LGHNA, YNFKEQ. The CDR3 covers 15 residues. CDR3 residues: CASSQDWAGGETQYF. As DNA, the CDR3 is TGTGCCAGCAGCCAAGATTGGGCGGGGGGGGAGACCCAGTACTTC.

The CDR3 loop is CASSLRGGETTDTQYF. DNA of the CDR3: TGTGCCAGCAGCTTGCGAGGTGGGGAGACGACAGATACGCAGTATTTT. V and J are TRBV5-5 and TRBJ2-3; D is possibly TRBD2 (5 bases). Trimming took off 1 base at V and 3 bases at J, with 15 bases between the two ends. Germline V gene sequence: CDR1 SGHKS, CDR2 YYEKEE (reference sequence). The CDR3 totals 16 residues.

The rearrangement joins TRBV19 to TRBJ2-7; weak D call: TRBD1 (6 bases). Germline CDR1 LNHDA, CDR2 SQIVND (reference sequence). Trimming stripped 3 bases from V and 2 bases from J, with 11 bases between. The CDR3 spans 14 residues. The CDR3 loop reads CASSIDRWAYEQYF. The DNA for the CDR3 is TGTGCCAGTAGTATCGACAGGTGGGCCTACGAGCAGTACTTC.

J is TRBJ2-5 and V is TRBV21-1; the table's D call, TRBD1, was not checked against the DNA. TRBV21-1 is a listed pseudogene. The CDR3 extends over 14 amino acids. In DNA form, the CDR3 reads TGTGCCAGCAGCAAGGGATCAGGGCTGAAGACCCAGTACTTC. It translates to CASSKGSGLKTQYF.

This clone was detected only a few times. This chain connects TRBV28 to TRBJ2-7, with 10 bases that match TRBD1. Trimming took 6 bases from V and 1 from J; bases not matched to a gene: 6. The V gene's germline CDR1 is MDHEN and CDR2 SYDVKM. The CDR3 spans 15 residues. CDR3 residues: CASRIDRGRSYEQYF. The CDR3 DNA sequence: TGTGCCAGCAGGATAGACAGGGGGCGTTCCTACGAGCAGTACTTC.

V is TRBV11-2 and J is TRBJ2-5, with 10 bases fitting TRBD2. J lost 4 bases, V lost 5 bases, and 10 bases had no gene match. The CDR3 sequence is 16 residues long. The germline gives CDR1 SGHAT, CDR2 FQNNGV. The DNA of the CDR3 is TGTGCCAGCAGCCCACGGGCTAGCGGGAGAGGAGAGACCCAGTACTTC. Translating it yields CASSPRASGRGETQYF.

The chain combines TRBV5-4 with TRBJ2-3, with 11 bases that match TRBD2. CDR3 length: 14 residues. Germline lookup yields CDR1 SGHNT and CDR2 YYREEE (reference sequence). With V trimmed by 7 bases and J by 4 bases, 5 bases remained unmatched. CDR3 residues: CASWGTSGSDTQYF. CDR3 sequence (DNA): TGTGCCAGCTGGGGGACTAGCGGATCAGATACGCAGTATTTT.

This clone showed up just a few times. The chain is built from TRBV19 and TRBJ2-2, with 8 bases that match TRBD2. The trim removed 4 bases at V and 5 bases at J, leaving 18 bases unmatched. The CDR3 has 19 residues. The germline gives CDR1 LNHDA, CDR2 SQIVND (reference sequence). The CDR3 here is CASSSLGGWAGGGTGELFF. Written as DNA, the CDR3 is TGTGCCAGTAGTAGTCTTGGTGGCTGGGCGGGAGGAGGAACCGGGGAGCTGTTTTTT.

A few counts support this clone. CDR3 in amino acids: CASRAGLRTEAFF. CDR3 nucleotide sequence: TGTGCCAGCCGAGCAGGGCTTAGGACTGAAGCTTTCTTT. The genes are TRBV18 and TRBJ1-1; D perhaps matches TRBD1 (5 bases). This CDR3 contains 13 residues. Trimming stripped 8 bases from V and 5 bases from J, with 15 bases between. The germline CDR1 and CDR2 sequences are KGHSH and LQKENI.

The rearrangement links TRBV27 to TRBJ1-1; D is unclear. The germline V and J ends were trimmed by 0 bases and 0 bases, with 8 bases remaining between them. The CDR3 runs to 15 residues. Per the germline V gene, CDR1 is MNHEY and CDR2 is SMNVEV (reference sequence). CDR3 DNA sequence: TGTGCCAGCAGTTTATCTGCGGGGATGAACACTGAAGCTTTCTTT. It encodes CASSLSAGMNTEAFF.

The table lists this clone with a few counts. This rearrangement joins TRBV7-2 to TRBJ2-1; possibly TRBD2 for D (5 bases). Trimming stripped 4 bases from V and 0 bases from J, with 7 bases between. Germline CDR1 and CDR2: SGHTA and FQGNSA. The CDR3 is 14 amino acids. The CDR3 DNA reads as TGTGCCAGCAGCTCGCGGGTCTCCTACAATGAGCAGTTCTTC. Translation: CASSSRVSYNEQFF.

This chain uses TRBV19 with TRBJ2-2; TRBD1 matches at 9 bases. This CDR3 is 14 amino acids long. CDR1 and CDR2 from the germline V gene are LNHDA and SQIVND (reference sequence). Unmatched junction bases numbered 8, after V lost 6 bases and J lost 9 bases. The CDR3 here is CASRGTGSYRELFF. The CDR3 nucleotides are TGTGCCAGTAGGGGGACAGGGTCTTATCGGGAGCTGTTTTTT.

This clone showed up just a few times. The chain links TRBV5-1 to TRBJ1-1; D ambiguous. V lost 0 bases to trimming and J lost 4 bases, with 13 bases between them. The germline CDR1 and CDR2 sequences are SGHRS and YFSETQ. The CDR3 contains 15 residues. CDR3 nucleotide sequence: TGCGCCAGCAGCTTGGGGGCCGAAATCGGCACTGAAGCTTTCTTT. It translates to CASSLGAEIGTEAFF.

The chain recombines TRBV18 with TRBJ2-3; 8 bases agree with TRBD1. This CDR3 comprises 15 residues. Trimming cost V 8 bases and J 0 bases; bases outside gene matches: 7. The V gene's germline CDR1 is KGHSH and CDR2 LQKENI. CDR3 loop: CASTYGQGSTDTQYF. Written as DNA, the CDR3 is TGTGCCAGCACTTACGGACAGGGAAGCACAGATACGCAGTATTTT.

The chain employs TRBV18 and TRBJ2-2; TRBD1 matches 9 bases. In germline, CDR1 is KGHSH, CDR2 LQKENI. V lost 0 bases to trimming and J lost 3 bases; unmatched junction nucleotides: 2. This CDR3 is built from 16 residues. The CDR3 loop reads CASSPPGTGYTGELFF. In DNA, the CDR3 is TGTGCCAGCTCACCACCAGGGACAGGGTACACCGGGGAGCTGTTTTTT.

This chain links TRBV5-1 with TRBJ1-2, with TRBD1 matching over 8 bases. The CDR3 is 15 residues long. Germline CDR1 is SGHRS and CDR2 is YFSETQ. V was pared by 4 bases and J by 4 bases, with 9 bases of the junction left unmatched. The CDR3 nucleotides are TGCGCCAGCAGCCCTCTGGGACAGGCCCTCTATGGCTACACCTTC. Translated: CASSPLGQALYGYTF. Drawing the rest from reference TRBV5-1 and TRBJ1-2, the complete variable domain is KAGVTQTPRYLIKTRGQQVTLSCSPISGHRSVSWYQQTPGQGLQFLFEYFSETQRNKGNFPGRFSGRQFSNSRSEMNVSTLELGDSALYLCASSPLGQALYGYTFGSGTRLTVV.

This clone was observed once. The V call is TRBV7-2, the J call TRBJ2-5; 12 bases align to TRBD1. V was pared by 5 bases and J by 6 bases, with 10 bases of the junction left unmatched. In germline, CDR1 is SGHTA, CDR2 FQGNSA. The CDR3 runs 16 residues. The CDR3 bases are TGTGCCAGCAGCACCCGATCCGGGACAGGGGGCCAGACCCAGTACTTC. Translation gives CASSTRSGTGGQTQYF.

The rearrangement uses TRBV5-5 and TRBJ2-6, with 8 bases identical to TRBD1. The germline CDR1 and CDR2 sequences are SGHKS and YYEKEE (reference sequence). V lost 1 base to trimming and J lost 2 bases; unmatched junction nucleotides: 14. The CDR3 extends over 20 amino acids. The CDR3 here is CASSLLPRQGASAGANVLTF. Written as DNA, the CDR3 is TGTGCCAGCAGCTTGTTGCCCCGGCAGGGGGCTAGCGCTGGGGCCAACGTCCTGACTTTC.

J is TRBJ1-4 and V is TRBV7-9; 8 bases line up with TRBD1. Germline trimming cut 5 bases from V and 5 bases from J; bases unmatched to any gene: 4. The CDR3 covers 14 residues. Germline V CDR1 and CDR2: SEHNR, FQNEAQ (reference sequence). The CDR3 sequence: CASSGDRRNEKLFF. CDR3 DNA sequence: TGTGCCAGCAGCGGGGACAGGAGGAATGAAAAACTGTTTTTT.

This CDR3 is CAWSVKGPNTIYF. The CDR3, as DNA: TGTGCCTGGAGTGTAAAGGGGCCCAACACCATATATTTT. The chain couples TRBV30 to TRBJ1-3; D possibly corresponds to TRBD1 (5 bases). This CDR3 is 13 amino acids long. The germline V and J ends were trimmed by 0 bases and 7 bases, with 10 bases remaining between them. Germline V gene sequence: CDR1 GTSNPN, CDR2 SVGIG (reference sequence).

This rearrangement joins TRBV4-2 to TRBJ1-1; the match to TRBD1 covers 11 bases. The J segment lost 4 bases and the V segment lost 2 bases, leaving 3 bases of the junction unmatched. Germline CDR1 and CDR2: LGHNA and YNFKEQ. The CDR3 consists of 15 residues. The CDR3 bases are TGTGCCAGCAGCCAATCCGGGACAGGGGGCACTGAAGCTTTCTTT. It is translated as CASSQSGTGGTEAFF.

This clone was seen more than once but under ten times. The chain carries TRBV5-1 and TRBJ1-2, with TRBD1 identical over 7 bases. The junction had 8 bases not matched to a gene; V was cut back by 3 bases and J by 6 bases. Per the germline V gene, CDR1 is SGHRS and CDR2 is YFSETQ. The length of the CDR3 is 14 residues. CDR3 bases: TGCGCCAGCAGCTGGGGAGACAGGGCGGATGGCTACACCTTC. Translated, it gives CASSWGDRADGYTF.